The 24 T cell receptor beta chains below all came from one sample that was sequenced in a study of regulatory T cells in long-lasting Graves disease. Investigators prepared the TCR beta libraries by applying iRepertoire HTBI primers and Arm-PCR of CDR3 regions. TCRdb ran MiXCR on the multiplex PCR reads and lists one entry per CDR3 protein. This sample has around 420,000 distinct CDR3 sequences; around 15% occur once, and the top ten carry about 20%. As for time point: newly diagnosed GD, antithyroid drugs for less than 3 months. After RNA was extracted from PBMCs, the TCR library was made from it. The material was peripheral blood mononuclear cells (PBMCs), obtained at new diagnosis, from a patient treated with antithyroid drugs. The receptor set was obtained from a female donor with Graves disease.

This clonotype occurred many times. The chain has TRBV7-9 and TRBJ2-7; D is uncertain. Germline CDR1 is SEHNR and CDR2 is FQNEAQ (reference sequence). This CDR3 spans 13 amino acids. V was cut by 6 bases and J by 4 bases, with 13 bases left in between. The CDR3 nucleotides read TGTGCCAGCAGACCCCAAGACGGATACGAGCAGTACTTC. Translating it yields CASRPQDGYEQYF.

This clonotype has at least ten counts. The chain uses TRBV20-1 and TRBJ2-5; 11 bases align to TRBD2. CDR1 and CDR2 (germline): DFQATT, SNEGSKA (reference sequence). This CDR3 region has 17 residues. V shed 0 bases, J shed 2 bases, and the junction held 8 bases outside the gene matches. CDR3 in DNA: TGCAGTGCTAGAGATCTAGCGGGGGGTAACATACAAGAGACCCAGTACTTC. Amino acids: CSARDLAGGNIQETQYF.

The V and J genes are TRBV12-3 or TRBV12-4 and TRBJ2-7; 12 nucleotides agree with TRBD2. With 5 bases clipped from V and 6 bases from J, the junction kept 11 bases outside the gene matches. CDR3 length: 16 residues. CDR3: CASSGLLAGGPGEQYF. CDR3 coding DNA: TGTGCCAGCAGTGGATTACTAGCGGGAGGTCCAGGCGAGCAGTACTTC.

This clonotype was counted ten times or more. The chain couples TRBV2 to TRBJ1-1; D is possibly TRBD1 (6 bases). Trimming shortened V by 7 bases and J by 1 base, and 10 bases separated the two germline ends. The length of the CDR3 is 13 residues. CDR1 and CDR2 (germline): SNHLY, FYNNEI. The DNA of the CDR3 is TGTGCCAGCAACGCGGGGGCGAACACTGAAGCTTTCTTT. As protein: CASNAGANTEAFF.

Many counts were recorded for this clonotype. This rearrangement joins TRBV12-3 or TRBV12-4 to TRBJ2-7; D possibly matches TRBD1 or TRBD2 (5 bases each). V lost 3 bases and J 2 bases, leaving 11 bases between the germline ends. The CDR3 covers 14 residues. CDR3 sequence: CASSLWDGTYEQYF. CDR3 DNA: TGTGCCAGCAGTTTGTGGGACGGAACCTACGAGCAGTACTTC.

Only a few counts were recorded for this clonotype. This sequence joins TRBV5-1 and TRBJ2-5; D remains unclear. The CDR3 covers 14 residues. V was pared by 5 bases and J by 1 base, with 12 bases between. Looked up from germline, CDR1 is SGHRS and CDR2 is YFSETQ. CDR3 sequence: CASSHDRSQETQYF. The CDR3 region has the DNA TGCGCCAGCAGTCACGACCGGAGCCAAGAGACCCAGTACTTC.

This clonotype came up many times. The J gene is TRBJ1-2, the V gene TRBV24-1; D may be TRBD1 (5 bases). CDR1 is KGHDR, CDR2 SFDVKD, per germline. The CDR3 consists of 14 residues. The V end lost 4 bases, the J end lost 1 base, and 9 bases lay between the germline ends. CDR3 coding DNA: TGTGCCACCAGTGAGGGGACGGTTAACTATGGCTACACCTTC. Translating it yields CATSEGTVNYGYTF.

V usage is TRBV7-9 and J usage is TRBJ2-7; D is unclear. The CDR3 is made up of 14 amino acids. Germline CDR1 and CDR2: SEHNR and FQNEAQ (reference sequence). Trimming took 5 bases from V and 6 from J, leaving 17 bases between them. The CDR3 DNA sequence: TGTGCCAGCAGCAACACCCCCCGGACCTCCGAGCAGTACTTC. Its protein is CASSNTPRTSEQYF. Full variable domain (missing parts from reference TRBV7-9 and TRBJ2-7): DTGVSQNPRHKITKRGQNVTFRCDPISEHNRLYWYRQTLGQGPEFLTYFQNEAQLEKSRLLSDRFSAERPKGSFSTLEIQRTEQGDSAMYLCASSNTPRTSEQYFGPGTRLTVT.

This chain uses TRBV28 with TRBJ1-5; 12 positions agree with TRBD1. V lost 6 bases to trimming and J lost 5 bases; unmatched junction nucleotides: 8. The CDR3 runs to 16 residues. Germline CDR1 reads MDHEN; CDR2 reads SYDVKM. CDR3 sequence: CASSQGGTGGDQPQHF. As DNA, the CDR3 is TGTGCCAGCAGCCAAGGGGGGACAGGGGGCGATCAGCCCCAGCATTTT.

This chain uses TRBV20-1 with TRBJ2-3; maybe TRBD2 (6 bases). With 3 bases removed from V and 1 base from J, the gap between germline ends came to 17 bases. Germline V lookup: CDR1 DFQATT, CDR2 SNEGSKA (reference sequence). The CDR3 extends over 16 amino acids. CDR3: CSASDAGSAGTDTQYF. The CDR3 DNA reads TGCAGTGCTAGTGACGCGGGATCAGCGGGCACAGATACGCAGTATTTT.

This clonotype was counted at least ten times. The rearrangement joins TRBV7-2 to TRBJ2-7, with TRBD1 as a possible D gene (6 bases). CDR1 is SGHTA, CDR2 FQGNSA, per germline. Trimming stripped 1 base from V and 2 bases from J, with 12 bases between. There are 15 residues in the CDR3. CDR3 DNA sequence: TGTGCCAGCAGCTTAGGTGGGGGCCACACCTACGAGCAGTACTTC. It encodes CASSLGGGHTYEQYF.

This clonotype has a handful of counts. This chain uses TRBV11-2 with TRBJ2-1, with D maybe TRBD2 (5 bases). The V end was cut by 5 bases, the J end by 6 bases, with 14 bases between. The CDR3 is 14 amino acids. The V gene's germline CDR1 is SGHAT and CDR2 FQNNGV. CDR3 sequence reads: CASSSREKSNEQFF. The CDR3 bases are TGTGCCAGCAGCAGCCGGGAAAAGAGCAATGAGCAGTTCTTC.

This clonotype was recorded many times. The chain links TRBV7-9 to TRBJ2-2; no clear D. Germline-derived CDR1 and CDR2 are SEHNR and FQNEAQ (reference sequence). V was cut by 1 base and J by 1 base, with 7 bases left in between. This CDR3 contains 15 residues. The CDR3 is CASSLVSGNTGELFF. In DNA, the CDR3 is TGTGCCAGCAGCTTAGTCTCTGGGAACACCGGGGAGCTGTTTTTT. Together with reference TRBV7-9 and TRBJ2-2, the CDR3 gives the full variable domain: DTGVSQNPRHKITKRGQNVTFRCDPISEHNRLYWYRQTLGQGPEFLTYFQNEAQLEKSRLLSDRFSAERPKGSFSTLEIQRTEQGDSAMYLCASSLVSGNTGELFFGEGSRLTVL.

This clonotype was seen a few times. This may arise from a read error, as a much more abundant clone is one base away. This rearrangement joins TRBV2 to TRBJ2-7; perhaps TRBD2 as D (5 bases). V was clipped by 10 bases and J by 0 bases, with 16 bases between them. The length of the CDR3 is 14 residues. Germline CDR1 and CDR2: SNHLY and FYNNEI. CDR3 amino acids: CAIAGPADSYEQYF. The CDR3 bases are TGTGCCATAGCAGGACCAGCGGACTCCTACGAGCAGTACTTC.

This clonotype was seen many times. This chain links TRBV2 with TRBJ2-3; D unresolved. In germline, CDR1 is SNHLY, CDR2 FYNNEI. The CDR3 has 13 residues. V was shortened by 3 bases and J by 4 bases, with 8 bases between the two germline ends. CDR3 loop: CASSDVAADTQYF. The DNA of the CDR3 is TGTGCCAGCAGTGACGTTGCGGCAGATACGCAGTATTTT.

V is TRBV27 and J is TRBJ1-2; the match to TRBD1 covers 7 bases. The CDR3 has 16 residues. The ends lost 10 bases at V and 4 bases at J; junction bases unmatched: 18. Looked up from germline, CDR1 is MNHEY and CDR2 is SMNVEV (reference sequence). For the CDR3, the DNA is TGTGCCAACGCCAAGTACAGGGGCCTCCAGGGCTATGGCTACACCTTC. Translating it yields CANAKYRGLQGYGYTF.

This clonotype was counted ten times or more. The J gene is TRBJ2-1, the V gene TRBV27; D gene ambiguous. The CDR3 sequence is 11 residues long. CDR1 MNHEY and CDR2 SMNVEV come from the germline V gene (reference sequence). The germline V and J ends were trimmed by 8 bases and 12 bases, with 14 bases remaining between them. CDR3 sequence reads: CASYFGERQFF. DNA of the CDR3: TGTGCCAGCTACTTCGGAGAGCGGCAGTTCTTC.

The chain joins TRBV20-1 to TRBJ2-2; 7 nucleotides line up with TRBD2. Germline V gene lookup returns CDR1 DFQATT and CDR2 SNEGSKA (reference sequence). The V gene end was trimmed by 5 bases and the J gene end by 5 bases; junction bases not matched to a gene: 11. CDR3 size: 15 residues. CDR3 in DNA: TGCAGTGCTCACCGTCGAAGGCGGGGGACCGGGGAGCTGTTTTTT. As protein: CSAHRRRRGTGELFF.

The table lists this clonotype with a count of one. The CDR3 sequence is CASSEETRRDYEQYF. Written as DNA, the CDR3 is TGTGCCAGCAGTGAAGAAACTAGGAGGGACTACGAGCAGTACTTC. The gene calls are TRBV6-1 and TRBJ2-7; D is perhaps TRBD2 (6 bases). CDR1 and CDR2 (germline): MNHNS, SASEGT. V was trimmed by 1 base and J by 3 bases, leaving 13 bases between them. This CDR3 region has 15 residues.

At least ten counts were recorded for this clonotype. The chain uses TRBV24-1 and TRBJ2-1; D is undetermined. V lost 1 base, J lost 5 bases, and 11 bases lay in between. Germline loops: CDR1 KGHDR, CDR2 SFDVKD. The CDR3 has 15 amino acids. CDR3: CATSDFTDTNNEQFF. In DNA, the CDR3 is TGTGCCACCAGTGATTTCACAGATACTAACAATGAGCAGTTCTTC.

As regards this clonotype: A far larger clone differs by one base, so this is likely a read error. The chain recombines TRBV10-3 with TRBJ1-5, with a possible D match to TRBD1 (5 bases). The CDR3 has 16 amino acids. V shed 4 bases and J shed 3 bases, with 16 bases lying between them. Germline V lookup: CDR1 ENHRY, CDR2 SYGVKD. CDR3 loop: CAISARDPSPNQPQHF. The CDR3 region has the DNA TGTGCCATCAGTGCCCGGGACCCCAGCCCCAATCAGCCCCAGCATTTT.

J is TRBJ1-1 and V is TRBV28; a weak D match, TRBD1 (6 bases). The CDR3 has 11 residues. V was pared by 8 bases and J by 7 bases, with 11 bases between. The germline gives CDR1 MDHEN, CDR2 SYDVKM. The CDR3 spells CASGGGLEAFF. The DNA for the CDR3 is TGTGCCAGCGGCGGGGGGCTTGAAGCTTTCTTT. Looking up the rest from reference TRBV28 and TRBJ1-1 gives the full variable domain: DVKVTQSSRYLVKRTGEKVFLECVQDMDHENMFWYRQDPGLGLRLIYFSYDVKMKEKGDIPEGYSVSREKKERFSLILESASTNQTSMYLCASGGGLEAFFGQGTRLTVV.

This clonotype has at least ten counts. V is TRBV20-1 and J is TRBJ1-2; tentatively, D is TRBD1 (5 bases). The germline V gene encodes CDR1 DFQATT and CDR2 SNEGSKA (reference sequence). This CDR3 is 14 amino acids long. Trimming took 1 base from V and 3 from J, leaving 12 bases between them. CDR3 in amino acids: CSARVSGQDYGYTF. DNA of the CDR3: TGCAGTGCTAGAGTATCGGGGCAGGACTATGGCTACACCTTC.

This clonotype has more than one count but fewer than ten. The chain uses TRBV6-1 and TRBJ1-2, with D possibly being TRBD1 (6 bases). Germline V CDR1 and CDR2: MNHNS, SASEGT. The CDR3 is 12 amino acids. The V end lost 5 bases, the J end lost 8 bases, and 12 bases lay between the germline ends. In DNA form, the CDR3 reads TGTGCCAGCAGTATACAGGGAGGGGGCTACACCTTC. Its translation is CASSIQGGGYTF.